The 27 T cell receptor beta chains below were found in one sample sequenced in a study of T cells in Graves' hyperthyroidism and ophthalmopathy. Using RNA transcripts as the source, TCR beta CDR3 regions were amplified. The study used the HTBI primer set for a first-round RT-PCR of the TCR CDR3. One entry per CDR3 protein results from TCRdb running MiXCR on the multiplex PCR reads. The sample lists 500,000 to 600,000 distinct CDR3 sequences, around 42% occurring once. Specimen: peripheral blood or thyroid tissue (not recorded which). These TCRs come from an adult woman with Graves' disease, either hyperthyroidism or ophthalmopathy (not recorded which).

This clonotype was observed a few times. This chain links TRBV20-1 with TRBJ1-2; D possibly corresponds to TRBD1 (6 bases). Germline lookup yields CDR1 DFQATT and CDR2 SNEGSKA (reference sequence). The CDR3 covers 14 residues. Trimming pared 0 bases from V and 5 bases from J, leaving 13 bases between. CDR3 nucleotide sequence: TGCAGTGCTAGAGATCGTAGCGGACAGTATGGCTACACCTTC. This gives the protein CSARDRSGQYGYTF.

V is TRBV7-2 and J is TRBJ2-7, with D perhaps matching TRBD1 (6 bases). Trimming took 5 bases from V and 2 from J, leaving 19 bases between them. Germline lookup yields CDR1 SGHTA and CDR2 FQGNSA. The CDR3 sequence is 16 residues long. The CDR3 DNA follows: TGTGCCAGCAGCCAGCGACAGGCCTCTCCCACCTACGAGCAGTACTTC. Translation: CASSQRQASPTYEQYF.

Ten or more counts support this clonotype. The CDR3 DNA is TGTGCCAGCAGCCACCCAGCCTGGGTGGACACTGAAGCTTTCTTT. Residues: CASSHPAWVDTEAFF. This chain links TRBV3-1 with TRBJ1-1; unclear D gene. CDR1 and CDR2 (germline): LGHDT, YNNKEL (reference sequence). The CDR3 covers 15 residues. Trimming left V 3 bases short and J 3 bases short, with 14 bases between.

This clonotype was detected many times. The chain employs TRBV12-3 or TRBV12-4 and TRBJ1-2; D unresolved. Trimming removed 3 bases from V and 2 bases from J, with 4 bases in between. This CDR3 comprises 12 residues. CDR3 sequence reads: CASSLRNYGYTF. The DNA for the CDR3 is TGTGCCAGCAGTTTGAGAAACTATGGCTACACCTTC.

This clonotype occurred many times. The rearrangement links TRBV14 to TRBJ1-1; no firm D call. In germline, CDR1 is SGHDN, CDR2 FVKESK. Trimming cost V 4 bases and J 0 bases, with 12 bases left between them. The CDR3 extends over 15 amino acids. CDR3 residues: CASSPVLGLNTEAFF. CDR3 nucleotide sequence: TGTGCCAGCAGCCCTGTATTAGGTTTGAACACTGAAGCTTTCTTT.

The V gene is TRBV2, the J gene TRBJ1-6, with a possible D match to TRBD1 (5 bases). The CDR3 is 14 amino acids. Germline lookup yields CDR1 SNHLY and CDR2 FYNNEI. V was cut by 0 bases and J by 10 bases, with 10 bases left in between. The CDR3 DNA reads as TGTGCCAGCAGTGAAGCGGACACCCGGTCACCCCTCCACTTT. It is translated as CASSEADTRSPLHF.

The table lists this clonotype with a few counts. The chain combines TRBV5-6 with TRBJ2-2; the D call may be TRBD1 or TRBD2 (6 bases each). Per the germline V gene, CDR1 is SGHDT and CDR2 is YYEEEE. The V and J ends lost 0 bases and 6 bases respectively, with 9 bases between them. This CDR3 comprises 14 residues. CDR3 loop: CASSLARGPGELFF. Written as DNA, the CDR3 is TGTGCCAGCAGCTTGGCCCGGGGGCCCGGGGAGCTGTTTTTT.

This clonotype came up a few times. This rearrangement joins TRBV6-1 to TRBJ1-5; D perhaps matches TRBD1 (6 bases). Germline V gives CDR1 MNHNS, CDR2 SASEGT. CDR3 length: 17 residues. V lost 0 bases and J 4 bases, leaving 16 bases between the germline ends. The CDR3 DNA reads TGTGCCAGCAGTGAAGCTCTATGGACAGCGATAAATCAGCCCCAGCATTTT. It yields the protein CASSEALWTAINQPQHF.

This clonotype was seen many times. The chain has TRBV5-6 and TRBJ1-5; TRBD1 agrees at 7 bases. The CDR3 has 15 amino acids. V shed 1 base, J shed 3 bases, and the junction held 4 bases outside the gene matches. CDR1 and CDR2 (germline): SGHDT, YYEEEE. In nucleotides, the CDR3 is TGTGCCAGCAGCTTGCTGGGACAGTCCAATCAGCCCCAGCATTTT. Amino acid sequence: CASSLLGQSNQPQHF. Full variable domain (rest looked up from reference TRBV5-6 and TRBJ1-5): DAGVTQSPTHLIKTRGQQVTLRCSPKSGHDTVSWYQQALGQGPQFIFQYYEEEERQRGNFPDRFSGHQFPNYSSELNVNALLLGDSALYLCASSLLGQSNQPQHFGDGTRLSIL.

V gene TRBV11-2 combines with J gene TRBJ2-2, with D possibly TRBD1 on 6 matching bases. This CDR3 spans 18 amino acids. Between the trimmed V and J ends, which lost 8 bases and 5 bases, there was a span of 27 bases. CDR1 and CDR2 from the germline V gene are SGHAT and FQNNGV. In nucleotides, the CDR3 is TGTGCCAGCCAGAGTCCGCCTCTCAGGGGTCTTAGGACCGGGGAGCTGTTTTTT. Translation: CASQSPPLRGLRTGELFF.

Regarding this clonotype: This may stem from a read error, because a much larger clone lies one nucleotide away. The chain combines TRBV4-1 with TRBJ2-2, with D tentatively TRBD2 (5 bases). Per the germline V gene, CDR1 is MGHRA and CDR2 is YSYEKL. The V gene lost 4 bases and the J gene lost 8 bases, with 14 bases spanning the gap. This CDR3 contains 14 residues. The CDR3 spells CASSLRVGLGELFF. CDR3 in DNA: TGCGCCAGCAGCCTCCGGGTCGGACTTGGGGAGCTGTTTTTT.

This clonotype was counted at least ten times. Here the CDR3 reads CASSTRQGSYEQYF. CDR3 nucleotide sequence: TGTGCCAGCAGTACCCGACAGGGCTCCTACGAGCAGTACTTC. The chain employs TRBV6-1 and TRBJ2-7; 7 bases are shared with TRBD1. The germline gives CDR1 MNHNS, CDR2 SASEGT. Trimming cost V 5 bases and J 0 bases; bases outside gene matches: 4. This CDR3 contains 14 residues.

J is TRBJ1-1 and V is TRBV7-9; 9 bases match TRBD1. V shed 4 bases, J shed 4 bases, and the junction held 4 bases outside the gene matches. The CDR3 covers 14 residues. Germline CDR1 reads SEHNR; CDR2 reads FQNEAQ (reference sequence). The CDR3 reads CASSYRDRVTEAFF. CDR3 nucleotides: TGTGCCAGCAGCTACCGGGACAGGGTCACTGAAGCTTTCTTT.

As for this clonotype: It may be a read error: a sequence one base away is much more abundant. The chain uses TRBV27 and TRBJ2-5; TRBD1 aligns across 8 bases. The V gene's germline CDR1 is MNHEY and CDR2 SMNVEV (reference sequence). CDR3 length: 14 amino acids. The CDR3 spells CASSFGRGRETKYF. The CDR3 DNA is TGTGCCAGCAGTTTTGGCAGGGGGCGAGAGACCAAGTACTTC.

This clonotype was seen only a few times. The V gene is TRBV20-1, the J gene TRBJ1-2, with no clear D. This CDR3 is 12 amino acids long. Per the germline V gene, CDR1 is DFQATT and CDR2 is SNEGSKA (reference sequence). Between the trimmed V and J ends, which lost 2 bases and 4 bases, there was a span of 8 bases. The CDR3 sequence: CSARKGVYGYTF. The CDR3 nucleotides read TGCAGTGCTAGAAAGGGAGTCTATGGCTACACCTTC.

This clonotype came up many times. The gene calls are TRBV18 and TRBJ2-7; 9 bases line up with TRBD1. CDR3 length: 13 residues. V shed 3 bases, J shed 6 bases, and the junction held 3 bases outside the gene matches. CDR1 is KGHSH and CDR2 is LQKENI in the germline V gene. CDR3 sequence: CASSPGTGSEQYF. As DNA, the CDR3 is TGTGCCAGCTCACCCGGGACAGGGAGCGAGCAGTACTTC.

The chain couples TRBV20-1 to TRBJ2-5; 11 positions agree with TRBD2. This CDR3 comprises 13 residues. Germline V gene sequence: CDR1 DFQATT, CDR2 SNEGSKA (reference sequence). After removal of 5 bases from V and 5 bases from J, the junction contained 4 bases not matched to a gene. This CDR3 reads CSAVTSGSETQYF. The CDR3 DNA reads as TGCAGTGCTGTTACTAGCGGGAGTGAGACCCAGTACTTC.

This clonotype was detected ten times or more. The chain joins TRBV7-3 to TRBJ2-2, with unresolved D. The CDR3 sequence is 13 residues long. V dropped 5 bases and J dropped 6 bases, with 10 bases sitting between them. The germline CDR1 and CDR2 sequences are SGHTA and FQGTGA. CDR3 loop: CASSAWAPGELFF. In nucleotides, the CDR3 is TGTGCCAGCAGCGCCTGGGCACCCGGGGAGCTGTTTTTT.

This clonotype was counted ten times or more. V and J are TRBV4-1 and TRBJ2-5, with D perhaps matching TRBD2 (6 bases). V dropped 4 bases and J dropped 3 bases, with 24 bases sitting between them. Per the germline V gene, CDR1 is MGHRA and CDR2 is YSYEKL. The CDR3 length is 18 residues. The CDR3 spells CASSPRISGWGTEETQYF. DNA for the CDR3: TGCGCCAGCAGCCCCCGCATTAGCGGTTGGGGGACTGAAGAGACCCAGTACTTC.

The gene calls are TRBV4-1 and TRBJ1-2; 7 bases fit TRBD1. Germline values: CDR1 MGHRA, CDR2 YSYEKL. V was clipped by 0 bases and J by 8 bases; unmatched bases: 21. CDR3 size: 19 residues. This chain's CDR3 is CASSQDILRQGNKREGYTF. CDR3 in DNA: TGCGCCAGCAGCCAAGATATATTGAGACAGGGAAATAAACGGGAGGGCTACACCTTC.

This chain joins TRBV7-8 and TRBJ1-5, with TRBD1 identical over 7 bases. The junction had 9 bases not matched to a gene; V was cut back by 5 bases and J by 8 bases. The germline gives CDR1 SGHVS, CDR2 FQNEAQ. This CDR3 comprises 14 residues. CDR3 residues: CASSPRQGGEPQHF. Here the CDR3 DNA reads TGTGCCAGCAGCCCGCGACAGGGAGGAGAGCCCCAGCATTTT.

The table lists this clonotype with many counts. The chain has TRBV7-9 and TRBJ1-6; 8 bases agree with TRBD1. The trim removed 5 bases at V and 10 bases at J, leaving 7 bases unmatched. Germline V gene data show CDR1 as SEHNR and CDR2 as FQNEAQ (reference sequence). This CDR3 is 14 amino acids long. The CDR3 bases are TGTGCCAGCAGCGCGACAGGGGAGAAATCACCCCTCCACTTT. This sequence encodes CASSATGEKSPLHF. Looking up the rest from reference TRBV7-9 and TRBJ1-6 gives the full variable domain: DTGVSQNPRHKITKRGQNVTFRCDPISEHNRLYWYRQTLGQGPEFLTYFQNEAQLEKSRLLSDRFSAERPKGSFSTLEIQRTEQGDSAMYLCASSATGEKSPLHFGNGTRLTVT.

V and J are TRBV25-1 and TRBJ2-7; unclear D gene. V was trimmed by 10 bases and J by 3 bases, leaving 19 bases between them. The germline V gene encodes CDR1 MGHDK and CDR2 SYGVNS. The CDR3 spans 14 residues. CDR3 DNA: TGTGCCACCCAAGGGCCGACGTCAGGCTACGAGCAGTACTTC. As protein: CATQGPTSGYEQYF.

This clonotype was seen many times. CDR3 sequence: CAISEGTVGANYGYTF. CDR3 nucleotides: TGTGCCATCAGTGAGGGGACAGTGGGAGCTAACTATGGCTACACCTTC. V is TRBV10-3 and J is TRBJ1-2, with 7 bases that match TRBD1. V lost 2 bases to trimming and J lost 0 bases; unmatched junction nucleotides: 6. The CDR3 sequence is 16 residues long. CDR1 and CDR2 (germline): ENHRY, SYGVKD.

The genes are TRBV20-1 and TRBJ1-1; D is uncertain. Deletions cut 5 bases from V and 11 bases from J, with 27 bases between. Germline CDR1 and CDR2: DFQATT and SNEGSKA (reference sequence). The CDR3 contains 15 residues. The CDR3 DNA is TGCAGTGCTTCTAAGCTAGCGGGAGTTTTCTGCGAGGCTTTCTTT. This sequence encodes CSASKLAGVFCEAFF.

There are a few counts of this clonotype. V and J are TRBV7-9 and TRBJ1-6; maybe TRBD1 (5 bases). The V gene's germline CDR1 is SEHNR and CDR2 FQNEAQ (reference sequence). V was trimmed by 6 bases and J by 9 bases, leaving 24 bases between them. The CDR3 runs to 17 residues. CDR3 in amino acids: CASRPTKYRWESSPLHF. The CDR3 region has the DNA TGTGCCAGCAGACCCACAAAATACAGGTGGGAGAGTTCACCCCTCCACTTT.

There are many counts of this clonotype. The rearrangement uses TRBV14 and TRBJ2-2; 7 bases match TRBD2. The CDR3 contains 16 residues. From germline, CDR1 is SGHDN and CDR2 FVKESK. J was trimmed by 1 base and V by 4 bases; bases with no gene match: 6. CDR3 sequence: CASSRGGGRNTGELFF. The CDR3 nucleotides read TGTGCCAGCAGCCGAGGCGGGGGACGGAACACCGGGGAGCTGTTTTTT.